This TCR beta chain was identified during a study of cytomegalovirus exposure and HLA in healthy donors. The study, taken as a whole, reports: Cytomegalovirus-associated TCR beta chains were listed, numbering 164.

CDR1 and CDR2 (germline): SEHNR, FQNEAQ (reference sequence). Unmatched junction bases numbered 3, after V lost 4 bases and J lost 3 bases. The CDR3 loop spans 14 amino acids. The PCR ran on 60 Vbeta and 13 Jbeta primers. Assay: immunoSEQ multiplex PCR; the TCRdb copy retains only in-frame clones and omits some. The sample consists of 95,000 to 100,000 clones, approximately 80% of them appearing once. Concerning this clone itself: Antigen specificity is unknown.

The chain recombines TRBV7-9 with TRBJ2-7; the match to TRBD1 covers 10 bases. Material for sequencing was PBMCs. This receptor was obtained from a female donor in good health and CMV-seronegative. The CDR3 here is CASSYGTGVYEQYF. The CDR3 DNA reads TGTGCCAGCAGCTATGGGACAGGGGTCTACGAGCAGTACTTC.